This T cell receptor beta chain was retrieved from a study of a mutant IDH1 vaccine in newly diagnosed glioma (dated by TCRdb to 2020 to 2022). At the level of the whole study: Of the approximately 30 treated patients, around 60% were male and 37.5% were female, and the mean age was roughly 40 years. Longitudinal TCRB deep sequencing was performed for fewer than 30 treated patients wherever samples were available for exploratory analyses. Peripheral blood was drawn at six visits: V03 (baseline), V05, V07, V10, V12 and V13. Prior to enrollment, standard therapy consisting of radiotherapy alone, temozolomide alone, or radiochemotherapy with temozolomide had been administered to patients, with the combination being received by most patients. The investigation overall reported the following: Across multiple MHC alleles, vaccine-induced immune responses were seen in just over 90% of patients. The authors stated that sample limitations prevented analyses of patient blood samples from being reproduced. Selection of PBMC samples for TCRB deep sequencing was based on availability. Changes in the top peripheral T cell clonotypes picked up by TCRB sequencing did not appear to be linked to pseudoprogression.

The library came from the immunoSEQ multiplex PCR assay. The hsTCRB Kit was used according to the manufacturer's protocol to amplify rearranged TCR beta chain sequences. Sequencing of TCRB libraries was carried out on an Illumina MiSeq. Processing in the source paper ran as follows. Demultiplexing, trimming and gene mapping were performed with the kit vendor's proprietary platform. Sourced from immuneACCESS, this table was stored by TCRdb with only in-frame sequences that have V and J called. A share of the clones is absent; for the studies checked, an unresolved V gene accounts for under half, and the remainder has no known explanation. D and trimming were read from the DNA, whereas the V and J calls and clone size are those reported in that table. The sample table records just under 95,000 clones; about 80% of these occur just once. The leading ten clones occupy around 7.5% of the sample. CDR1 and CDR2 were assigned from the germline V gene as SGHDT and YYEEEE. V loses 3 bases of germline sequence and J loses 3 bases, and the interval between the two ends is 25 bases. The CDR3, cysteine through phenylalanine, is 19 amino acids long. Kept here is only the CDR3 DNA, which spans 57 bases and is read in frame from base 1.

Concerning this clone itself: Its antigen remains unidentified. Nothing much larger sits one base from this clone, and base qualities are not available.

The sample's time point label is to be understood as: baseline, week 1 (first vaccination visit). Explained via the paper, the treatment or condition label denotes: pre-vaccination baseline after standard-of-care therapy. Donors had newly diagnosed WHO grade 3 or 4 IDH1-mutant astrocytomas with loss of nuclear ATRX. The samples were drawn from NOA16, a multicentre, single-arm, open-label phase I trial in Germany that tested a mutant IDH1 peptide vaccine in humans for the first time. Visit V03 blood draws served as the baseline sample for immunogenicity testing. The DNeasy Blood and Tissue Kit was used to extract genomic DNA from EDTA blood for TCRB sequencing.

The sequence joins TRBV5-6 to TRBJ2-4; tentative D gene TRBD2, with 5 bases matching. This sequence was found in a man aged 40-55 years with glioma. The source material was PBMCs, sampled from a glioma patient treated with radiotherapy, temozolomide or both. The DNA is TGTGCCAGCAGCTCGGGCTGGGGTCGAGGGCCAAGGGACAAAAACATTCAGTACTTC. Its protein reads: CASSSGWGRGPRDKNIQYF.